This TCR beta chain was captured in a study of blood T cell repertoires in COVID-19. Study in general: Spain, Italy and the United States supplied samples that represented acute and convalescent COVID-19.

V trimming: 6 bases; J trimming: 4 bases; junction bases outside the gene matches: 8. The CDR3 is 15 residues long. CDR1 and CDR2 from the germline V gene are SEHNR and FQNEAQ (reference sequence). Repertoires were generated with immunoSEQ multiplex PCR, while TCRdb's copy carries only in-frame clones and drops some. The sample consists of 130,000 to 150,000 clones, 75% to 85% of them appearing once. This clonotype was sampled from a man between 60 and 70 years old with acute or convalescent COVID-19. The gene calls are TRBV7-9 and TRBJ2-5; 10 positions match TRBD2. The sequencing sample was made of peripheral blood. The CDR3 DNA is TGTGCCAGCAGTTCCTCTAGCGGGAGAGGAGAGACCCAGTACTTC. Protein product: CASSSSSGRGETQYF.